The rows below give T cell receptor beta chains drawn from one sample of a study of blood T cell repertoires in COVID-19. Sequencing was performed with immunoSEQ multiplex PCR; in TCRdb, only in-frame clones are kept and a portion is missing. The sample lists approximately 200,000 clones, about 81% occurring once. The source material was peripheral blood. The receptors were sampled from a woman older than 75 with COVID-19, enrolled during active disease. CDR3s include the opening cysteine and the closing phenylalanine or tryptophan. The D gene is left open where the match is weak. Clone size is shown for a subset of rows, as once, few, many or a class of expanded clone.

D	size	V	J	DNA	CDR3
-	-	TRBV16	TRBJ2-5	TGTGCCAGCAGCCAAGTCAGTCAAGAGACCCAGTACTTC	CASSQVSQETQYF
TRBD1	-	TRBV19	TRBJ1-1	TGTGCCAGTAGCCTCGGACAGGGTTTGGGGGCTGAAGCTTTCTTT	CASSLGQGLGAEAFF
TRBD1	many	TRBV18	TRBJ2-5	TGTGCCAGCTCACCCTCGGACAGGGCCCAAGAGACCCAGTACTTC	CASSPSDRAQETQYF
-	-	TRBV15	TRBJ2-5	TGTGCCACCAGCAGAGATAATAGTGAGACCCAGTACTTC	CATSRDNSETQYF
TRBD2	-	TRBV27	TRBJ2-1	TGTGCCAGCAGTACCTACCCTATAGCGGGATCCAATGAGCAGTTCTTC	CASSTYPIAGSNEQFF
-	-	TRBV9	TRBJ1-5	TGTGCCAGCAGCGCAGGATTCAATCAGCCCCAGCATTTT	CASSAGFNQPQHF
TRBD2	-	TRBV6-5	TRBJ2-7	TGTGCCAGCAACCTTAGCGGGGGGGCGTACGAGCAGTACTTC	CASNLSGGAYEQYF
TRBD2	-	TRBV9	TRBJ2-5	TGTGCCAGCAGCGTAGGCCTAGCGGGAGATGAGGACCAGTACTTC	CASSVGLAGDEDQYF
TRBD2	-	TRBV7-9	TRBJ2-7	TGTGCCAGCAGCTCCTCTAGCGGGCAACCCGACGAGCAGTACTTC	CASSSSSGQPDEQYF
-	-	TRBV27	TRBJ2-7	TGTGCCAGCAGTTTACAGGGGTTGGGAGCGTACGAGCAGTACTTC	CASSLQGLGAYEQYF
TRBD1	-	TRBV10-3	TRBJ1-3	TGTGCCATCAGTGATGACGGGGACAGGGCTGGAAACACCATATATTTT	CAISDDGDRAGNTIYF
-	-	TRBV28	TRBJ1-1	TGTGCCAGCAGCCGAGGAGGGAACACTGAAGCTTTCTTT	CASSRGGNTEAFF
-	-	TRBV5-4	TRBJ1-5	TGTGCCAGCAGCTTGCATCCAGGGGCCAATCAGCCCCAGCATTTT	CASSLHPGANQPQHF
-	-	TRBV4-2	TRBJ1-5	TGTGCCAGCAGCCACGAGGGACATTATCAGCCCCAGCATTTT	CASSHEGHYQPQHF
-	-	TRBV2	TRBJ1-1	TGTGCCAGCAGGAGGGGGGGACTGAAAAACACTGAAGCTTTCTTT	CASRRGGLKNTEAFF
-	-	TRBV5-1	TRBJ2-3	TGCGCCAGCAGCTTGTTGGGGGGTGAGGGCACGCAGTATTTT	CASSLLGGEGTQYF
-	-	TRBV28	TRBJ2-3	TGTGCCAGCAGTTTATCCAGGGCGGGCACAGATACGCAGTATTTT	CASSLSRAGTDTQYF
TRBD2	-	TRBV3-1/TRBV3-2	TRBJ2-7	TGTGCCAGCAGCCTCATCGGCGGGAGCTCCTACGAGCAGTACTTC	CASSLIGGSSYEQYF
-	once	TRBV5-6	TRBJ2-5	TGTGCCAGCAGCTTGGCGGACAGCGAGACCCAGTACTTC	CASSLADSETQYF
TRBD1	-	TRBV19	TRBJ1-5	TGTGCCAGTACCCCCCGGGACAGGGATCATCAGCCCCAGCATTTT	CASTPRDRDHQPQHF
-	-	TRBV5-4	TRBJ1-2	TGTGCCAGCAGCTTGGACAGGGCATCGTTCCGCTATGGCTACACCTTC	CASSLDRASFRYGYTF
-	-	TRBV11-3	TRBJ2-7	TGTGCCAGCAGCTTAGGATCGTTTACAGGGAACGAGCAGTACTTC	CASSLGSFTGNEQYF
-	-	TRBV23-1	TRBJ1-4	TGCGCCAGCAGTCAATCCGGGGGGCAGGTTGATGAAAAACTGTTTTTT	CASSQSGGQVDEKLFF
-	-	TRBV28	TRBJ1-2	TGTGCCAGCAAGGTCTGGAGGCCCCTGGAGGGGAACTATGGCTACACCTTC	CASKVWRPLEGNYGYTF
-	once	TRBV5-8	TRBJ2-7	TGTGCCAGCAGCTTGGGTGGTACGGGCTACGAGCAGTACTTC	CASSLGGTGYEQYF
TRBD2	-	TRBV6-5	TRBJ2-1	TGTGCCAGCAGTCCTCAGCGGGAGTACTACAATGAGCAGTTCTTC	CASSPQREYYNEQFF
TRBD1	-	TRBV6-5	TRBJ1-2	TGTGCCAGCAGGAGACAGGGGAACTATGGCTACACCTTC	CASRRQGNYGYTF
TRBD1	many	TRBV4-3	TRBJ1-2	TGCGCCAGCAGCCAAGTTACAGGGGGCGAAGGCTATGGCTACACCTTC	CASSQVTGGEGYGYTF
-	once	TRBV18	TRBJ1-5	TGTGCCAGCTCACTACAGGGTGGTGGGGCAAATAGCAATCAGCCCCAGCATTTT	CASSLQGGGANSNQPQHF
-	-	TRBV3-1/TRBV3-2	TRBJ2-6	TGTGCCAGCAGCGCGGTCTCTGGGGCCAACGTCCTGACTTTC	CASSAVSGANVLTF
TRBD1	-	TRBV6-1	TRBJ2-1	TGTGCCAGCAGTGAATATGGACAGGGGTACAATGAGCAGTTCTTC	CASSEYGQGYNEQFF
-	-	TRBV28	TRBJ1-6	TGTGCCAGCAGTCGGGGAGGGGGGGATTCACCCCTCCACTTT	CASSRGGGDSPLHF
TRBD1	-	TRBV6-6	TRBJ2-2	TGTGCCAGCGGTCCTCTGGACAGGGAAGCCGGGGAGCTGTTTTTT	CASGPLDREAGELFF
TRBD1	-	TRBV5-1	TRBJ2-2	TGCGCCAGCAGCTCGTACCCCGGGACAGGGATTAACACCGGGGAGCTGTTTTTT	CASSSYPGTGINTGELFF
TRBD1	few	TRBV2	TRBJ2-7	TGTGCCAGCAGGGAGGGACAGGGAACGTACTACGAGCAGTACTTC	CASREGQGTYYEQYF
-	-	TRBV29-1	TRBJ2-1	TGCAGCGTTTCGGCAGGGCTTTGGAATGAGCAGTTCTTC	CSVSAGLWNEQFF
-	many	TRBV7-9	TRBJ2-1	TGTGCCAGCAGCTTAGTCTTCGACAGCGAGCAGTTCTTC	CASSLVFDSEQFF
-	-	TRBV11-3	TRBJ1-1	TGTGCCAGCAGCTTAGGCGGGGGTGAAGCTTTCTTT	CASSLGGGEAFF
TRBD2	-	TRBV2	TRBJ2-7	TGTGCCAGCAGGGGGACTAGCGGGGCTGCCTACGAGCAGTACTTC	CASRGTSGAAYEQYF
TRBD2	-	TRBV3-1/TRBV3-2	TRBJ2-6	TGTGCCAGCAAGGGGACTAGCTTAGGCGGGGCCAACGTCCTGACTTTC	CASKGTSLGGANVLTF
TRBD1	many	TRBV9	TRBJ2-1	TGTGCCAGCAGCGTAGAATGGACAGGGGGGCTACCTCACGGGGATGAGCAGTTCTTC	CASSVEWTGGLPHGDEQFF
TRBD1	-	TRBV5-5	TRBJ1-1	TGTGCCAGCAGAGGGGACAGGGGGTGGACTGAAGCTTTCTTT	CASRGDRGWTEAFF
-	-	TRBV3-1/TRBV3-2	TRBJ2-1	TGTGCCAGCAGCCAAACAGAACTGGAGCAGTTCTTC	CASSQTELEQFF
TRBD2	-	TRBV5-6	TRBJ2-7	TGTGCCAGCAGCTGGGGGGGTAGCTTCAACGAGCAGTACTTC	CASSWGGSFNEQYF
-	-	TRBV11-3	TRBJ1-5	TGTGCCAGCAGCGTAGACCGGGAAGCGCCCCAGCATTTT	CASSVDREAPQHF
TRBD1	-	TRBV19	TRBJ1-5	TGTGCCAGTAGTCGAGGGACAGGGGGTTACAATCAGCCCCAGCATTTT	CASSRGTGGYNQPQHF
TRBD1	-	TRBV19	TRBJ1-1	TGTGCCAGTAGGGGGACAGGGGAGTGGAACACTGAAGCTTTCTTT	CASRGTGEWNTEAFF
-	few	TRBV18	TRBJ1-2	TGTGCCAGCTCACCGGTTGGAGCCGATGGAGGCTACACCTTC	CASSPVGADGGYTF
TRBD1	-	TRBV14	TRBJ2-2	TGTGCCAGCAGCCTCACAGGGGCCGGGGAGCTGTTTTTT	CASSLTGAGELFF
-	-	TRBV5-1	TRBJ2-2	TGCGCCAGCAGCCAACAGGGAGTAACCGGGGAGCTGTTTTTT	CASSQQGVTGELFF
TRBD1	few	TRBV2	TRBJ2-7	TGTGCCAGCAGTGAACACAGGGGATCCTACGAGCAGTACTTC	CASSEHRGSYEQYF
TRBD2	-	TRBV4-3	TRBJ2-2	TGCGCCAGCAGCCAAGGGACTAGCGTCGAGAGGGGGGAGCTGTTTTTT	CASSQGTSVERGELFF
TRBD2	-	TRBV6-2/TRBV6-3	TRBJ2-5	TGTGCCAGCAGTTACAGGCTAGCGGGCGGAGAGACCCAGTACTTC	CASSYRLAGGETQYF
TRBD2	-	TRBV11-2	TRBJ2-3	TGTGCCAGCAGCCGAGGGACTATCAGATTCACAGATACGCAGTATTTT	CASSRGTIRFTDTQYF
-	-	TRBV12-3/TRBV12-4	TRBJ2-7	TGTGCCAGCAGTTTAGCAACAGGCTACGAGCAGTACTTC	CASSLATGYEQYF
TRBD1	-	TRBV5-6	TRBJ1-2	TGTGCCAGCACCCCGACAGGGGCTAACTATGGCTACACCTTC	CASTPTGANYGYTF
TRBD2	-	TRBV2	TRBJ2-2	TGTGCCAGCAGGTTGACCGCGGGGGGAACCGGGGAGCTGTTTTTT	CASRLTAGGTGELFF